The 21 T cell receptor beta chains below come from one sample, sequenced in a study of blood T cell repertoires in COVID-19. Data came from immunoSEQ multiplex PCR; TCRdb stores just in-frame clones and leaves some out. The sample holds approximately 190,000 clones; about 83% are singletons and the top ten take around 2.9%. The sequencing sample was made of PBMCs or T cells enriched from blood (not recorded which). All receptors come from a woman in her thirties who had been exposed to COVID-19.

V usage is TRBV5-4 and J usage is TRBJ2-7, with a weak D call TRBD1 (6 bases). Looked up from germline, CDR1 is SGHNT and CDR2 is YYREEE (reference sequence). V lost 4 bases to trimming and J lost 3 bases, with 14 bases between them. CDR3 length: 14 amino acids. The CDR3: CASSITGLVYEQYF. The CDR3 DNA reads TGTGCCAGCAGCATTACAGGGTTGGTCTACGAGCAGTACTTC.

This chain's CDR3 is CASSLAGGMSSPLGEAFF. The CDR3 nucleotides read TGTGCCAGCAGCTTAGCGGGGGGGATGTCGTCGCCGTTGGGTGAAGCTTTCTTT. The chain carries TRBV7-9 and TRBJ1-1; D is possibly TRBD1 (5 bases). The germline V gene encodes CDR1 SEHNR and CDR2 FQNEAQ (reference sequence). The CDR3 runs to 18 residues. The V end lost 0 bases, the J end lost 7 bases, and 24 bases lay between the germline ends.

This chain links TRBV27 with TRBJ1-2; the match to TRBD1 covers 8 bases. Germline CDR1 and CDR2: MNHEY and SMNVEV (reference sequence). CDR3 size: 13 residues. After removal of 2 bases from V and 8 bases from J, the junction contained 4 bases not matched to a gene. CDR3 DNA sequence: TGTGCCAGCAGTTTAAACAGGGGGTACGGCTACACCTTC. Amino acid sequence: CASSLNRGYGYTF.

A remark on this clone: Distinct nucleotide sequences in the sample also encode this CDR3. The chain uses TRBV15 and TRBJ1-4, with D tentatively TRBD1 (5 bases). The CDR3 extends over 15 amino acids. The V end lost 0 bases, the J end lost 2 bases, and 7 bases lay between the germline ends. Germline CDR1 LNHNV, CDR2 YYDKDF (reference sequence). The CDR3 loop reads CATSRDRGTNEKLFF. In nucleotides, the CDR3 is TGTGCCACCAGCAGAGACCGGGGGACTAATGAAAAACTGTTTTTT.

The gene calls are TRBV5-8 and TRBJ1-2; D not resolved. CDR3 length: 11 amino acids. Germline V gene sequence: CDR1 SGHTS, CDR2 YDEGEE. The V end was cut by 4 bases, the J end by 1 base, with 2 bases between. The chain's CDR3 is CASSLNYGYTF. The CDR3 region has the DNA TGTGCCAGCAGCCTTAACTATGGCTACACCTTC. The full variable domain, its missing parts supplied by reference TRBV5-8 and TRBJ1-2, is EAGVTQSPTHLIKTRGQQATLRCSPISGHTSVYWYQQALGLGLQFLLWYDEGEERNRGNFPPRFSGRQFPNYSSELNVNALELEDSALYLCASSLNYGYTFGSGTRLTVV.

DNA of the CDR3: TGTGCCAGCAGTGATGGGAGAGTTAACTATGGCTACACCTTC. Protein sequence: CASSDGRVNYGYTF. The V call is TRBV2, the J call TRBJ1-2; D is unclear. The V gene lost 3 bases and the J gene lost 1 base, with 9 bases spanning the gap. CDR3 length equals 14 residues. Germline V lookup: CDR1 SNHLY, CDR2 FYNNEI. The variable domain in full, completed from reference TRBV2 and TRBJ1-2, reads EPEVTQTPSHQVTQMGQEVILRCVPISNHLYFYWYRQILGQKVEFLVSFYNNEISEKSEIFDDQFSVERPDGSNFTLKIRSTKLEDSAMYFCASSDGRVNYGYTFGSGTRLTVV.

The chain combines TRBV11-2 with TRBJ2-5, with D perhaps matching TRBD2 (5 bases). The V end was cut by 5 bases, the J end by 9 bases, with 16 bases between. CDR3 length: 13 residues. CDR1 is SGHAT, CDR2 FQNNGV, per germline. The CDR3 DNA is TGTGCCAGCAGCCCCGGGGTTGCCGGGTCCCAGTACTTC. Its translation: CASSPGVAGSQYF. Drawing the rest from reference TRBV11-2 and TRBJ2-5, the complete variable domain is EAGVAQSPRYKIIEKRQSVAFWCNPISGHATLYWYQQILGQGPKLLIQFQNNGVVDDSQLPKDRFSAERLKGVDSTLKIQPAKLEDSAVYLCASSPGVAGSQYFGPGTRLLVL.

The chain combines TRBV2 with TRBJ2-2; D possibly corresponds to TRBD1 (5 bases). The CDR3 is 14 amino acids. Trimming took 6 bases from V and 5 from J, leaving 13 bases between them. Germline values: CDR1 SNHLY, CDR2 FYNNEI. The CDR3 reads CASRSSAGTGELFF. CDR3 sequence (DNA): TGTGCCAGCAGGTCCTCGGCAGGGACCGGGGAGCTGTTTTTT.

V and J are TRBV29-1 and TRBJ1-1; the D is unclear. In germline, CDR1 is SQVTM, CDR2 ANQGSEA. The length of the CDR3 is 13 residues. V gave up 6 bases and J gave up 0 bases, with 11 bases separating them. This CDR3 reads CSVCQSMNTEAFF. Here the CDR3 DNA reads TGCAGCGTATGTCAGTCCATGAACACTGAAGCTTTCTTT. The full variable domain, completed using reference TRBV29-1 and TRBJ1-1, is SAVISQKPSRDICQRGTSLTIQCQVDSQVTMMFWYRQQPGQSLTLIATANQGSEATYESGFVIDKFPISRPNLTFSTLTVSNMSPEDSSIYLCSVCQSMNTEAFFGQGTRLTVV.

Concerning this clone: The DNA is left out, because the CDR3 cannot be placed on it with certainty; the CDR3 is given as TCRdb lists it. The rearrangement joins TRBV7-6 to TRBJ2-2; the DNA was not compared with TRBD2, the D call given in the table. In germline, CDR1 is SGHVS, CDR2 FNYEAQ. The CDR3 length equals 14 residues, ends included. The CDR3: CASSLAVRFGELFF.

This sequence joins TRBV4-3 and TRBJ1-2, with D maybe TRBD1 (5 bases). The length of the CDR3 is 16 residues. CDR1 LGHNA and CDR2 YSLEER come from the germline V gene. V was cut by 0 bases and J by 4 bases, with 15 bases left in between. As DNA, the CDR3 is TGCGCCAGCAGCCAAGATATGGGGCCCTTGGGCTATGGCTACACCTTC. Translating gives CASSQDMGPLGYGYTF.

The chain uses TRBV2 and TRBJ1-2; TRBD1 matches at 8 bases. Germline assignment: CDR1 SNHLY and CDR2 FYNNEI. Trimming cost V 5 bases and J 4 bases; bases outside gene matches: 6. This CDR3 is built from 14 residues. As DNA, the CDR3 is TGTGCCAGCAGTTCGGACAGGGATACCTATGGCTACACCTTC. Translation gives CASSSDRDTYGYTF.

This clone was counted once. The rearrangement links TRBV11-2 to TRBJ1-2; 7 nucleotides match TRBD1. CDR1 and CDR2 (germline): SGHAT, FQNNGV. The CDR3 contains 14 residues. The junction had 10 bases not matched to a gene; V was cut back by 5 bases and J by 7 bases. CDR3 DNA sequence: TGTGCCAGCAGCCCCACGACAGGGCCGGCTGGCTACACCTTC. Its translation is CASSPTTGPAGYTF.

V is TRBV12-3 or TRBV12-4 and J is TRBJ1-2, with D perhaps TRBD1 (6 bases). Trimming pared 5 bases from V and 10 bases from J, leaving 14 bases between. This CDR3 region has 12 residues. The CDR3 here is CASSVLQGVYTF. The DNA for the CDR3 is TGTGCCAGCAGTGTACTACAGGGAGTCTACACCTTC.

This clone was seen once. V is TRBV10-1 and J is TRBJ1-1; D is uncertain. Germline CDR1 is WNHNN and CDR2 is SYGVQD (reference sequence). There are 12 residues in the CDR3. Trimming shortened V by 6 bases and J by 7 bases, and 12 bases separated the two germline ends. CDR3 in DNA: TGCGCCAGCAGCGTCCACGGGAGTGAAGCTTTCTTT. This encodes CASSVHGSEAFF.

The V call is TRBV2, the J call TRBJ1-1; TRBD1 agrees at 12 bases. This CDR3 contains 15 residues. The ends lost 5 bases at V and 4 bases at J; junction bases unmatched: 5. The germline V gene has CDR1 SNHLY and CDR2 FYNNEI. DNA for the CDR3: TGTGCCAGCAGTTCCGGGACAGGGGGCGGCACTGAAGCTTTCTTT. Translating gives CASSSGTGGGTEAFF.

This clone was observed once. This chain links TRBV4-3 with TRBJ2-7, with a possible D match to TRBD2 (6 bases). The CDR3 has 16 amino acids. Deletions cut 0 bases from V and 2 bases from J, with 14 bases between. Germline V CDR1 and CDR2: LGHNA, YSLEER. The CDR3 DNA reads TGCGCCAGCAGCCAAGATTTGGGGGGTGGGGCCTACGAGCAGTACTTC. This translates into CASSQDLGGGAYEQYF.

J is TRBJ1-2 and V is TRBV25-1; D remains ambiguous. The CDR3 extends over 15 amino acids. Per germline, CDR1 MGHDK and CDR2 SYGVNS. V was pared by 0 bases and J by 6 bases, with 14 bases between. In DNA, the CDR3 is TGTGCCAGCAGTGAATATAGCTCCTCCCGGGATGGCTACACCTTC. Translating gives CASSEYSSSRDGYTF.

This chain links TRBV19 with TRBJ1-1, with a tentative D call TRBD1 (5 bases). The CDR3 sequence is 15 residues long. CDR1 is LNHDA and CDR2 is SQIVND in the germline V gene (reference sequence). The ends were cut back, 3 bases at V and 5 bases at J, with 16 bases in the middle. CDR3 coding DNA: TGTGCCAGTAGTATCTTGGTGGACGGGGGGACTGAAGCTTTCTTT. It codes for CASSILVDGGTEAFF.

The chain joins TRBV19 to TRBJ1-1, with D unresolved. The CDR3 length is 16 residues. Germline V CDR1 and CDR2: LNHDA, SQIVND (reference sequence). Trimming cost V 5 bases and J 5 bases, with 21 bases left between them. The CDR3 DNA reads as TGTGCCAGTAGTCTCCGGGCCCCTGCGGGCGGGACTGAAGCTTTCTTT. It encodes CASSLRAPAGGTEAFF. Looking up the rest from reference TRBV19 and TRBJ1-1 gives the full variable domain: DGGITQSPKYLFRKEGQNVTLSCEQNLNHDAMYWYRQDPGQGLRLIYYSQIVNDFQKGDIAEGYSVSREKKESFPLTVTSAQKNPTAFYLCASSLRAPAGGTEAFFGQGTRLTVV.

The chain recombines TRBV29-1 with TRBJ2-2; TRBD2 agrees at 11 bases. J lost 7 bases, V lost 8 bases, and 9 bases had no gene match. From germline, CDR1 is SQVTM and CDR2 ANQGSEA. The CDR3 loop spans 14 amino acids. The CDR3 DNA sequence: TGCAGCTCAATAGCGGGGGGGCCGTTCGGGGAGCTGTTTTTT. This gives the protein CSSIAGGPFGELFF.